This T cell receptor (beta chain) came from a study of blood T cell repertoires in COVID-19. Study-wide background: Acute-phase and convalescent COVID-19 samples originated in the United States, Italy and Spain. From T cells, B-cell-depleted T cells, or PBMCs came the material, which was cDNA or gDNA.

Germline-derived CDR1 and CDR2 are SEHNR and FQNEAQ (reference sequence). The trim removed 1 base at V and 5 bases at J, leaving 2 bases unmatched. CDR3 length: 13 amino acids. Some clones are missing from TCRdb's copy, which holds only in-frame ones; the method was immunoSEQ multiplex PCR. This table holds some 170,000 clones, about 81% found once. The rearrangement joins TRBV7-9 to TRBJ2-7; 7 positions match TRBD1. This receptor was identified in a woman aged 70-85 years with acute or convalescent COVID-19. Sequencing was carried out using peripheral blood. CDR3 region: CASSLEGANEQYF. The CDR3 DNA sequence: TGTGCCAGCAGCTTAGAGGGGGCGAACGAGCAGTACTTC.